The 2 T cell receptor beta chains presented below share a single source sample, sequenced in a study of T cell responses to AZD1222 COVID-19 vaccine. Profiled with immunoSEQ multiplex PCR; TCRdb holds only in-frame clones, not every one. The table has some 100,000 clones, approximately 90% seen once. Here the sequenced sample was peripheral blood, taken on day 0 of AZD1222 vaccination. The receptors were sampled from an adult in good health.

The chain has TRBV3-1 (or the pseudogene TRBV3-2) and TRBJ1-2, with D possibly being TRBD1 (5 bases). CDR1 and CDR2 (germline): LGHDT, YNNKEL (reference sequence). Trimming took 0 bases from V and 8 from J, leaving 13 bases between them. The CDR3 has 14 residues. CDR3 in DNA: TGTGCCAGCAGCCAAGATCAGGGAAGGGAGGGCTACACCTTC. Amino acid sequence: CASSQDQGREGYTF.

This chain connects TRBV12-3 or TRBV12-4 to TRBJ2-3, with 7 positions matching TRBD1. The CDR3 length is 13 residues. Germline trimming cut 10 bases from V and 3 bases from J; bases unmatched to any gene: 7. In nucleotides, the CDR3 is TGTGCCACCCGGGCAGGGGGAACAGATACGCAGTATTTT. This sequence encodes CATRAGGTDTQYF.